This TCR beta chain was captured by sequencing in a study of CD8+ T cells in alopecia areata. Study-wide background: Among treated patients, oral tofacitinib was administered at 5 to 10 mg twice daily. Tofacitinib therapy took 6 to 18 months; 6 months off drug came after.

Extraction of RNA preceded its reverse transcription into cDNA, which served as the sequencing template. The protocol was immunoSEQ multiplex PCR, while the TCRdb copy is restricted to in-frame clones and leaves out a portion. The table includes 150,000 or so clones, around 86% detected once. As regards this clone: The antigen is unknown.

Study results and caveats: In lesional scalp, particularly from alopecia totalis/universalis, clonality was higher than in normal scalp. Sequences from scalp samples also cover resident alphabeta T cells of normal skin.

V shed 6 bases, J shed 4 bases, and the junction held 7 bases outside the gene matches. The CDR3 has 14 residues. Germline loops: CDR1 SQVTM, CDR2 ANQGSEA. The V and J genes are TRBV29-1 and TRBJ2-2; 8 nucleotides align to TRBD1. The TCR sequence derives from a human donor with alopecia areata. The sample consisted of CD8+ T cells sorted from blood, taken at week 0. CDR3 sequence: CSVLWTGPTGELFF. CDR3 sequence (DNA): TGCAGCGTGTTGTGGACAGGGCCCACCGGGGAGCTGTTTTTT.